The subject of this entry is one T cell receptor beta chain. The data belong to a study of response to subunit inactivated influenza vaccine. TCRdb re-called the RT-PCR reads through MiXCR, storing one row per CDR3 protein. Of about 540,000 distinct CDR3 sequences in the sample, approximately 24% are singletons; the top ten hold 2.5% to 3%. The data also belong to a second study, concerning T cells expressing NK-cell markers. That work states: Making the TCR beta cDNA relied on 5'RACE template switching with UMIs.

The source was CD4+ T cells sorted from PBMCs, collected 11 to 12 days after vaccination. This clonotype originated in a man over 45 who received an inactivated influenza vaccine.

The CDR3 region is CASSQERGNLYGYTF. Written as DNA, the CDR3 is TGCGCCAGCAGCCAAGAAAGGGGGAATCTCTATGGCTACACCTTC. The chain links TRBV4-3 to TRBJ1-2, with D maybe TRBD1 (6 bases). Trimming pared 0 bases from V and 4 bases from J, leaving 12 bases between. CDR1 is LGHNA, CDR2 YSLEER, per germline. The CDR3 covers 15 residues.